This is a list of T cell receptor beta chains from one sample in a study of blood T cell repertoires in COVID-19. The repertoire was sequenced with immunoSEQ multiplex PCR; TCRdb's copy has only in-frame clones and lacks some. Of fewer than 450,000 clones in the sample, roughly 87% were seen once. Material for sequencing was PBMCs or T cells enriched from blood (not recorded which). The receptors were gathered from a man aged 18-30 years who had recovered from COVID-19. CDR3s include the opening cysteine and the closing phenylalanine or tryptophan. D genes are given only for firm matches. A clone size is listed for some rows: how often the clone was seen (once, few, many), or a class if it is expanded.

cdr3_aa	cdr3_nt	clone_size	j_call	v_call	d_call
CASSESRTGPNNEQFF	TGTGCCAGCAGTGAATCTAGGACAGGGCCTAACAATGAGCAGTTCTTC	.	TRBJ2-1	TRBV2	TRBD1
CSAGQDRNTIYF	TGCAGTGCGGGACAGGACCGAAACACCATATATTTT	.	TRBJ1-3	TRBV29-1	TRBD1
CASGDSRNQPQHF	TGTGCCAGCGGGGACAGCCGAAATCAGCCCCAGCATTTT	.	TRBJ1-5	TRBV6-5	TRBD1
CASSLRVAGGYTF	TGTGCCAGCAGCTTGAGGGTGGCAGGGGGCTACACCTTC	.	TRBJ1-2	TRBV5-6	.
CASSNLRDKISPLHF	TGTGCCAGCAGCAACCTGAGGGACAAGATATCACCCCTCCACTTT	.	TRBJ1-6	TRBV5-5	.
CASSLGDRGGEQYF	TGTGCCAGCAGCTTAGGGGACAGGGGAGGCGAGCAGTACTTC	.	TRBJ2-7	TRBV7-9	TRBD1
CAIRGGLADSYEQYF	TGTGCCATCAGGGGGGGACTAGCGGACTCCTACGAGCAGTACTTC	.	TRBJ2-7	TRBV10-3	TRBD2
CASSQEWEGNSPLHF	TGTGCCAGCAGCCAAGAGTGGGAGGGAAATTCACCCCTCCACTTT	.	TRBJ1-6	TRBV3-1/TRBV3-2	.
CASSHGQGLPGANVLTF	TGTGCCAGCAGCCATGGACAGGGTCTCCCTGGGGCCAACGTCCTGACTTTC	.	TRBJ2-6	TRBV11-3	TRBD1
CASSLGPGMNTEAFF	TGCGCCAGCAGCTTGGGACCGGGGATGAACACTGAAGCTTTCTTT	.	TRBJ1-1	TRBV5-1	.
CASSQVTDSEAFF	TGTGCCAGCAGCCAAGTCACGGACAGTGAAGCTTTCTTT	once	TRBJ1-1	TRBV3-1/TRBV3-2	.
CASSLGQASGYTF	TGTGCCAGCAGCCTGGGACAGGCAAGTGGCTACACCTTC	.	TRBJ1-2	TRBV12-3/TRBV12-4	TRBD1
CASSPQSSNQPQHF	TGTGCCAGCAGCCCACAGAGTAGCAATCAGCCCCAGCATTTT	.	TRBJ1-5	TRBV3-1/TRBV3-2	.
CASRIGQNYGYTF	TGTGCCAGCAGGATAGGACAGAACTATGGCTACACCTTC	.	TRBJ1-2	TRBV2	.
CASTPGGAPNYEQYF	TGTGCCAGCACCCCGGGAGGGGCCCCCAACTACGAGCAGTACTTC	few	TRBJ2-7	TRBV7-9	TRBD2
CASSARQNTGELFF	TGTGCCAGCAGCGCCCGACAGAACACCGGGGAGCTGTTTTTT	.	TRBJ2-2	TRBV13	.
CASSATIDGKLFF	TGTGCCAGCAGCGCAACCATCGACGGGAAACTGTTTTTT	.	TRBJ1-4	TRBV7-8	.
CASSRTGILNTEAFF	TGTGCCAGCAGTAGGACAGGGATCTTGAACACTGAAGCTTTCTTT	.	TRBJ1-1	TRBV6-2/TRBV6-3	TRBD1
CASGTSGGQRFF	TGTGCCAGCGGGACTAGCGGGGGGCAGCGGTTCTTC	.	TRBJ2-1	TRBV6-5	TRBD2
CASSIGPSGNYEQYF	TGTGCCAGTAGTATAGGGCCTAGCGGGAACTACGAGCAGTACTTC	.	TRBJ2-7	TRBV19	TRBD2
CASSLVLDTEAFF	TGTGCCAGCAGCTTGGTTTTAGATACTGAAGCTTTCTTT	.	TRBJ1-1	TRBV7-9	.
CASSLSGPGEQYF	TGTGCCAGCAGCTTATCGGGCCCGGGGGAGCAGTACTTC	.	TRBJ2-7	TRBV5-6	.
CASSQASSGVDEQFF	TGTGCCAGCAGCCAAGCAAGTAGCGGGGTCGATGAGCAGTTCTTC	.	TRBJ2-1	TRBV3-1/TRBV3-2	TRBD2
CAWNQAQSLGGFF	TGTGCCTGGAATCAGGCCCAATCCTTGGGGGGTTTCTTT	once	TRBJ1-1	TRBV30	.
CASSHRGAGQPQHF	TGTGCCAGCAGCCACCGGGGGGCGGGTCAGCCCCAGCATTTT	.	TRBJ1-5	TRBV3-1/TRBV3-2	.
CASSLRWGAYEQYF	TGTGCCAGCAGCTTAAGGTGGGGGGCCTACGAGCAGTACTTC	once	TRBJ2-7	TRBV11-2	.
CASSPTTGQGNTEAFF	TGTGCCAGTAGTCCCACGACAGGGCAAGGGAACACTGAAGCTTTCTTT	.	TRBJ1-1	TRBV19	TRBD1
CASRSGAVNTEAFF	TGCGCCAGCAGATCAGGGGCTGTGAACACTGAAGCTTTCTTT	.	TRBJ1-1	TRBV5-1	.
CASSVASGGPYEQYF	TGTGCCAGCAGCGTAGCTTCCGGGGGTCCCTACGAGCAGTACTTC	.	TRBJ2-7	TRBV9	.
CASSQVPGSYGEQFF	TGTGCCAGCAGCCAAGTGCCCGGGAGTTACGGTGAGCAGTTCTTC	.	TRBJ2-1	TRBV4-2	.
CASTSFTGPNFYEQYF	TGTGCCAGCACTTCCTTTACAGGGCCTAACTTCTACGAGCAGTACTTC	once	TRBJ2-7	TRBV27	.
CASSFSTAGELFF	TGTGCCAGCAGTTTCTCTACGGCCGGGGAGCTGTTTTTT	.	TRBJ2-2	TRBV27	.
CASSPSTSGAETQYF	TGTGCCAGCAGTCCTTCGACTAGCGGGGCAGAGACCCAGTACTTC	.	TRBJ2-5	TRBV3-1/TRBV3-2	TRBD2
CASKGGTIGGYEQYF	TGTGCCAGCAAGGGAGGCACTATCGGCGGGTACGAGCAGTACTTC	.	TRBJ2-7	TRBV28	.
CASSSGQGGVDGYTF	TGTGCCAGCAGCTCCGGACAGGGGGGGGTGGATGGCTACACCTTC	.	TRBJ1-2	TRBV5-4	TRBD1
CASSQEQGAGYTF	TGTGCCAGCAGCCAAGAACAGGGGGCGGGCTACACCTTC	.	TRBJ1-2	TRBV3-1/TRBV3-2	TRBD1
CASSSPRYRGRSGYTF	TGTGCCAGCAGCTCCCCGAGATACAGGGGGCGAAGTGGCTACACCTTC	.	TRBJ1-2	TRBV11-2	TRBD1
CASSPGTDNSPLHF	TGTGCCAGCAGCCCGGGGACAGATAATTCACCCCTCCACTTT	.	TRBJ1-6	TRBV3-1/TRBV3-2	TRBD1
CASSSIAPGGDYGYTF	TGTGCCAGCAGCTCCATAGCCCCGGGGGGCGACTATGGCTACACCTTC	.	TRBJ1-2	TRBV7-8	.
CAIRSRRGRNKAQETQYF	TGTGCCATCAGGTCTCGCAGGGGGCGCAATAAAGCCCAAGAGACCCAGTACTTC	.	TRBJ2-5	TRBV10-3	TRBD1
CASSPGLAGYYEQYF	TGTGCCAGCAGCCCGGGACTAGCGGGGTACTACGAGCAGTACTTC	.	TRBJ2-7	TRBV3-1/TRBV3-2	TRBD2
CSVGRVREKLFF	TGCAGCGTTGGCCGGGTTCGCGAAAAACTGTTTTTT	.	TRBJ1-4	TRBV29-1	.
CASSSGLVETQYF	TGTGCCAGCAGCTCGGGACTAGTCGAGACCCAGTACTTC	.	TRBJ2-5	TRBV11-1	TRBD2
CASTGQNHLSYEQYF	TGTGCCAGCACCGGACAGAACCATCTTTCCTACGAGCAGTACTTC	.	TRBJ2-7	TRBV6-5	.
CASSRPDSPSYEQYF	TGTGCCAGCAGTCGCCCTGACAGTCCCTCCTACGAGCAGTACTTC	.	TRBJ2-7	TRBV27	.
CASFTGGANGYTF	TGTGCCAGCTTCACCGGGGGGGCTAATGGCTACACCTTC	.	TRBJ1-2	TRBV12-3/TRBV12-4	.
CASVGQENIQYF	TGTGCCAGCGTGGGACAGGAAAACATTCAGTACTTC	.	TRBJ2-4	TRBV3-1/TRBV3-2	TRBD1
CASSPEGANYGYTF	TGTGCCAGCAGCCCCGAGGGGGCGAACTATGGCTACACCTTC	.	TRBJ1-2	TRBV7-8	TRBD1
CASSASGSIGGELFF	TGTGCCAGCAGCGCTAGCGGGAGTATCGGCGGGGAGCTGTTTTTT	few	TRBJ2-2	TRBV11-2	TRBD2
CASSYPGGNTEAFF	TGTGCCAGCAGTTACCCAGGGGGGAACACTGAAGCTTTCTTT	.	TRBJ1-1	TRBV6-5	TRBD1
CASRRLAGNYEQYF	TGTGCCAGCAGAAGACTAGCGGGTAACTACGAGCAGTACTTC	once	TRBJ2-7	TRBV7-9	TRBD2
CAIGANRGRVEPQHF	TGTGCCATCGGGGCAAACAGGGGTCGGGTAGAGCCCCAGCATTTT	.	TRBJ1-5	TRBV10-3	TRBD1